These 29 T cell receptor beta chains share one sample of origin, sequenced in a study of vaccination effects on CD4 cells after COVID-19. Subsequent to 10 days of culture, CD4+ T cells were isolated. TCRdb's table, derived via immunoSEQ multiplex PCR, lists solely in-frame clones and lacks some. This table has around 46,000 clones, over 50% appearing once. Their antigens remain unidentified. The material was CD4+ T cells from PBMCs cultured without peptide, obtained before COVID-19 vaccination. The receptors were gathered from a human donor who received a COVID-19 vaccine.

The sample holds a few counts of this clone. V is TRBV7-9 and J is TRBJ1-1; tentative D call: TRBD1 (6 bases). CDR3 length: 15 amino acids. Germline V CDR1 and CDR2: SEHNR, FQNEAQ (reference sequence). V was cut by 6 bases and J by 1 base, with 15 bases left in between. Here the CDR3 DNA reads TGTGCCAGCAGACTCACAGGGTTGGGGAACACTGAAGCTTTCTTT. Its protein product is CASRLTGLGNTEAFF.

The chain employs TRBV6-5 and TRBJ1-2; no clear D gene. The CDR3 sequence is 14 residues long. V was shortened by 4 bases and J by 8 bases, with 17 bases between the two germline ends. The germline V gene encodes CDR1 MNHEY and CDR2 SVGAGI. The CDR3 coding sequence is TGTGCCAGCAGTTGGCGAGGCCAGCCTGGGGGCTACACCTTC. This codes for CASSWRGQPGGYTF.

The genes are TRBV5-1 and TRBJ1-5, with D unresolved. This CDR3 contains 13 residues. Trimming cost V 4 bases and J 3 bases, with 8 bases left between them. Looked up from germline, CDR1 is SGHRS and CDR2 is YFSETQ. In DNA form, the CDR3 reads TGCGCCAGCAGCGCGGACCACAATCAGCCCCAGCATTTT. It yields the protein CASSADHNQPQHF. The variable domain in full, with the rest retrieved from reference TRBV5-1 and TRBJ1-5, is KAGVTQTPRYLIKTRGQQVTLSCSPISGHRSVSWYQQTPGQGLQFLFEYFSETQRNKGNFPGRFSGRQFSNSRSEMNVSTLELGDSALYLCASSADHNQPQHFGDGTRLSIL.

CDR3 sequence: CASSLEGQGNSPLHF. The CDR3 nucleotides are TGTGCCAGCAGCTTAGAGGGACAGGGGAATTCACCCCTCCACTTT. The V call is TRBV7-2, the J call TRBJ1-6, with TRBD1 matching 10 bases. This CDR3 contains 15 residues. Germline loops: CDR1 SGHTA, CDR2 FQGNSA. V dropped 1 base and J dropped 7; count of bases not matched to a gene: 1.

This rearrangement joins TRBV9 to TRBJ1-4; 9 bases agree with TRBD1. The CDR3 length is 15 residues. CDR1 is SGDLS and CDR2 is YYNGEE in the germline V gene. With 3 bases clipped from V and 7 bases from J, the junction kept 7 bases outside the gene matches. The DNA of the CDR3 is TGTGCCAGCAGCGAGACACAGGGGGCTAGTGAAAAACTGTTTTTT. This codes for CASSETQGASEKLFF.

The chain employs TRBV27 and TRBJ2-2; D gene uncertain. The CDR3 totals 16 residues. Looked up from germline, CDR1 is MNHEY and CDR2 is SMNVEV (reference sequence). Trimming left V 1 base short and J 1 base short, with 10 bases between. Here the CDR3 reads CASSLFQGMNTGELFF. DNA for the CDR3: TGTGCCAGCAGTTTATTCCAAGGGATGAACACCGGGGAGCTGTTTTTT.

The chain combines TRBV5-4 with TRBJ1-2, with 7 bases aligning to TRBD1. The junction had 11 bases not matched to a gene; V was cut back by 4 bases and J by 8 bases. This CDR3 contains 14 residues. Germline V gene data show CDR1 as SGHNT and CDR2 as YYREEE (reference sequence). CDR3 sequence reads: CASSPRQGRDGYTF. CDR3 DNA: TGTGCCAGCAGCCCCCGACAGGGAAGGGACGGCTACACCTTC. The complete variable domain, with remaining parts taken from reference TRBV5-4 and TRBJ1-2, reads ETGVTQSPTHLIKTRGQQVTLRCSSQSGHNTVSWYQQALGQGPQFIFQYYREEENGRGNFPPRFSGLQFPNYSSELNVNALELDDSALYLCASSPRQGRDGYTFGSGTRLTVV.

This rearrangement joins TRBV9 to TRBJ2-3; D perhaps matches TRBD1 (5 bases). The V gene lost 2 bases and the J gene lost 0 bases, with 10 bases spanning the gap. The CDR3 covers 15 residues. From germline, CDR1 is SGDLS and CDR2 YYNGEE. DNA of the CDR3: TGTGCCAGCAGCGTGGGGCGATTTAGCACAGATACGCAGTATTTT. Its translation is CASSVGRFSTDTQYF. The variable domain in full, with the rest retrieved from reference TRBV9 and TRBJ2-3, is DSGVTQTPKHLITATGQRVTLRCSPRSGDLSVYWYQQSLDQGLQFLIQYYNGEERAKGNILERFSAQQFPDLHSELNLSSLELGDSALYFCASSVGRFSTDTQYFGPGTRLTVL.

This chain links TRBV9 with TRBJ1-3; a possible D gene is TRBD1 (6 bases). The CDR3 has 17 amino acids. Trimming took off 4 bases at V and 0 bases at J, with 17 bases between the two ends. Germline V CDR1 and CDR2: SGDLS, YYNGEE. As DNA, the CDR3 is TGTGCCAGCAGCCCCCCAATTCCGACAGGCTCTGGAAACACCATATATTTT. Translated, it gives CASSPPIPTGSGNTIYF.

This clone was seen only once. This chain links TRBV27 with TRBJ1-6, with D tentatively TRBD1 (5 bases). The CDR3 is 18 amino acids. The V end lost 3 bases, the J end lost 0 bases, and 15 bases lay between the germline ends. In germline, CDR1 is MNHEY, CDR2 SMNVEV (reference sequence). The CDR3 region has the DNA TGTGCCAGCAGTTTCGATAGTCACAGGAGCTCCTATAATTCACCCCTCCACTTT. As protein: CASSFDSHRSSYNSPLHF.

The genes are TRBV3-1 (or the pseudogene TRBV3-2) and TRBJ2-1, with D possibly TRBD2 on 6 matching bases. Germline CDR1 LGHDT, CDR2 YNNKEL (reference sequence). This CDR3 comprises 16 residues. With 5 bases removed from V and 0 bases from J, the gap between germline ends came to 14 bases. The CDR3 spells CASSSASVSSYNEQFF. The DNA of the CDR3 is TGTGCCAGCAGCTCAGCTAGCGTTAGCTCCTACAATGAGCAGTTCTTC.

The chain joins TRBV3-1 (or the pseudogene TRBV3-2) to TRBJ1-2, with 10 bases identical to TRBD1. The CDR3 sequence is 18 residues long. CDR1 is LGHDT and CDR2 is YNNKEL in the germline V gene (reference sequence). The V segment lost 4 bases and the J segment 3 bases; nucleotides outside the gene matches: 14. CDR3 sequence: CASSPSPGQGSLYYGYTF. CDR3 sequence (DNA): TGTGCCAGCAGCCCCTCCCCGGGACAGGGGTCTTTATACTATGGCTACACCTTC.

The chain joins TRBV29-1 to TRBJ2-7, with 8 bases identical to TRBD1. The ends lost 6 bases at V and 3 bases at J; junction bases unmatched: 13. The germline V gene has CDR1 SQVTM and CDR2 ANQGSEA. The CDR3 has 15 residues. In DNA, the CDR3 is TGCAGCGTCGTTCCTAGACAGGGGCTAAACTACGAGCAGTACTTC. Encoded protein: CSVVPRQGLNYEQYF.

The gene calls are TRBV2 and TRBJ1-2; TRBD1 aligns across 12 bases. The CDR3 spans 14 residues. Germline CDR1 is SNHLY and CDR2 is FYNNEI. V gave up 6 bases and J gave up 8 bases; unmatched junction bases: 7. CDR3 amino acids: CASRGGQGARGYTF. The CDR3 DNA sequence: TGTGCCAGCAGGGGGGGACAGGGGGCGAGGGGCTACACCTTC.

The gene calls are TRBV18 and TRBJ1-4; no clear D gene. V was shortened by 1 base and J by 0 bases, with 9 bases between the two germline ends. CDR1 is KGHSH, CDR2 LQKENI, per germline. There are 16 residues in the CDR3. The CDR3 loop reads CASSPLLTSTNEKLFF. DNA for the CDR3: TGTGCCAGCTCACCACTCCTGACTTCAACTAATGAAAAACTGTTTTTT.

The chain employs TRBV5-1 and TRBJ2-5; D possibly corresponds to TRBD1 (6 bases). Trimming pared 7 bases from V and 2 bases from J, leaving 15 bases between. The germline gives CDR1 SGHRS, CDR2 YFSETQ. The CDR3 is made up of 14 amino acids. CDR3 in DNA: TGCGCCAGCTCCCCCGCCGGACAGCAAGAGACCCAGTACTTC. Protein: CASSPAGQQETQYF.

The V and J genes are TRBV18 and TRBJ2-7; the match to TRBD1 covers 9 bases. Germline CDR1 and CDR2: KGHSH and LQKENI. The ends lost 6 bases at V and 1 base at J; junction bases unmatched: 4. This CDR3 contains 14 residues. The chain's CDR3 is CASSSGTGSYEQYF. In DNA form, the CDR3 reads TGTGCCAGCTCCTCCGGGACAGGGTCCTACGAGCAGTACTTC.

V gene TRBV7-9 combines with J gene TRBJ1-2; D might be TRBD1 (5 bases). Trimming stripped 5 bases from V and 5 bases from J, with 21 bases between. The CDR3 length is 16 residues. CDR1 SEHNR and CDR2 FQNEAQ come from the germline V gene (reference sequence). In DNA, the CDR3 is TGTGCCAGCAGCCGTATCTCGGGGGGGGGAGGATATGGCTACACCTTC. Amino acid sequence: CASSRISGGGGYGYTF.

The V gene is TRBV28, the J gene TRBJ1-5, with D possibly TRBD1 on 5 matching bases. The V end lost 4 bases, the J end lost 10 bases, and 32 bases lay between the germline ends. The CDR3 sequence is 19 residues long. The germline CDR1 and CDR2 sequences are MDHEN and SYDVKM. CDR3: CASSSIPVGGGSYRSPQHF. Here the CDR3 DNA reads TGTGCCAGCAGTTCAATACCCGTGGGGGGAGGGTCGTATCGCTCTCCCCAGCATTTT.

The chain employs TRBV18 and TRBJ2-3; D is undetermined. Germline-derived CDR1 and CDR2 are KGHSH and LQKENI. Trimming stripped 3 bases from V and 3 bases from J, with 10 bases between. The CDR3 length is 14 residues. CDR3 DNA sequence: TGTGCCAGCTCACCGCACCCTTCGACAGATACGCAGTATTTT. It is translated as CASSPHPSTDTQYF.

The genes are TRBV19 and TRBJ2-2; 9 bases are a match to TRBD1. Germline V CDR1 and CDR2: LNHDA, SQIVND (reference sequence). The CDR3 has 13 amino acids. Trimming removed 6 bases from V and 4 bases from J; junction bases left unmatched: 0. The chain's CDR3 is CASRQGATGELFF. DNA of the CDR3: TGTGCCAGTAGACAGGGGGCCACCGGGGAGCTGTTTTTT.

J is TRBJ2-2 and V is TRBV5-1; TRBD1 matches 9 bases. J lost 0 bases, V lost 4 bases, and 4 bases had no gene match. The CDR3 contains 16 residues. CDR1 SGHRS and CDR2 YFSETQ come from the germline V gene. The CDR3 sequence is CASSNGQGSNTGELFF. DNA for the CDR3: TGCGCCAGCAGCAACGGACAGGGGTCGAACACCGGGGAGCTGTTTTTT.

The J gene is TRBJ1-1, the V gene TRBV19; unclear D gene. The V end lost 3 bases, the J end lost 3 bases, and 5 bases lay between the germline ends. CDR3 length: 12 amino acids. The germline V gene has CDR1 LNHDA and CDR2 SQIVND (reference sequence). The CDR3 DNA reads as TGTGCCAGTAGTATCGCTTACACTGAAGCTTTCTTT. Encoded protein: CASSIAYTEAFF. The variable domain in full, completed from reference TRBV19 and TRBJ1-1, reads DGGITQSPKYLFRKEGQNVTLSCEQNLNHDAMYWYRQDPGQGLRLIYYSQIVNDFQKGDIAEGYSVSREKKESFPLTVTSAQKNPTAFYLCASSIAYTEAFFGQGTRLTVV.

This rearrangement joins TRBV5-1 to TRBJ2-5; tentative D call: TRBD1 (6 bases). The CDR3 is made up of 15 amino acids. Germline V gene sequence: CDR1 SGHRS, CDR2 YFSETQ. V was cut by 0 bases and J by 1 base, with 10 bases left in between. The CDR3 here is CASSLDGDIQETQYF. DNA for the CDR3: TGCGCCAGCAGCTTGGATGGGGACATCCAAGAGACCCAGTACTTC.

The V gene is TRBV6-5, the J gene TRBJ2-5; the D is unclear. Trimming cost V 6 bases and J 7 bases, with 15 bases left between them. This CDR3 is built from 13 residues. CDR1 MNHEY and CDR2 SVGAGI come from the germline V gene. This CDR3 reads CASRSTPLGTQYF. The CDR3 nucleotides read TGTGCCAGCAGAAGCACGCCTTTAGGGACCCAGTACTTC.

This chain uses TRBV9 with TRBJ2-3; 9 bases are shared with TRBD1. The ends lost 0 bases at V and 0 bases at J; junction bases unmatched: 5. The CDR3 covers 17 residues. Germline V gene data show CDR1 as SGDLS and CDR2 as YYNGEE. The CDR3 DNA reads as TGTGCCAGCAGCGTAGACGGGACAGGGACAAGCACAGATACGCAGTATTTT. It is translated as CASSVDGTGTSTDTQYF.

The genes are TRBV9 and TRBJ1-1; the D gene is possibly TRBD1 (6 bases). Germline V gives CDR1 SGDLS, CDR2 YYNGEE. The CDR3 length is 14 residues. Deletions cut 0 bases from V and 4 bases from J, with 10 bases between. The CDR3 DNA is TGTGCCAGCAGCGTAGGGAGGGGGATCACTGAAGCTTTCTTT. Its protein product is CASSVGRGITEAFF.

The rearrangement joins TRBV19 to TRBJ1-2, with D perhaps matching TRBD1 (6 bases). CDR1 and CDR2 from the germline V gene are LNHDA and SQIVND (reference sequence). This CDR3 spans 13 amino acids. Between the trimmed V and J ends, which lost 7 bases and 6 bases, there was a span of 15 bases. CDR3 in amino acids: CASTTLRGNGYTF. The CDR3 DNA reads TGTGCCAGTACCACCCTGAGGGGGAATGGCTACACCTTC.

The sample holds a few counts of this clone. V is TRBV11-2 and J is TRBJ1-4, with D tentatively TRBD1 (5 bases). Germline V gives CDR1 SGHAT, CDR2 FQNNGV. V shed 1 base and J shed 7 bases, with 13 bases lying between them. The CDR3 contains 15 residues. This chain's CDR3 is CASSLGGAWAEKLFF. The CDR3 DNA follows: TGTGCCAGCAGCTTAGGTGGGGCCTGGGCTGAAAAACTGTTTTTT.